The sequence of this TCR beta chain was determined in a study of shared clonotypes between healthy human individuals. Germline lookup yields CDR1 SGHDN and CDR2 FVKESK. Trimming took 0 bases from V and 4 from J, leaving 18 bases between them. The CDR3 length is 17 residues. Using immunoSEQ multiplex PCR, the repertoire was profiled, and TCRdb retains in-frame clones only, with some absent. The sample carries roughly 1.4 million clones, around 98.5% recorded once. This TCR was recovered from a man aged 25-45 years in good health. This chain connects TRBV14 to TRBJ1-1; TRBD1 is a possible D gene (6 bases). The sample taken for sequencing was naive CD4+ T cells sorted from blood. As for subset: CD45RA+ positively selected. The CDR3, as DNA: TGTGCCAGCAGCCAAGATTCCGATTGGAGGGGGGGCACTGAAGCTTTCTTT. Residues: CASSQDSDWRGGTEAFF.